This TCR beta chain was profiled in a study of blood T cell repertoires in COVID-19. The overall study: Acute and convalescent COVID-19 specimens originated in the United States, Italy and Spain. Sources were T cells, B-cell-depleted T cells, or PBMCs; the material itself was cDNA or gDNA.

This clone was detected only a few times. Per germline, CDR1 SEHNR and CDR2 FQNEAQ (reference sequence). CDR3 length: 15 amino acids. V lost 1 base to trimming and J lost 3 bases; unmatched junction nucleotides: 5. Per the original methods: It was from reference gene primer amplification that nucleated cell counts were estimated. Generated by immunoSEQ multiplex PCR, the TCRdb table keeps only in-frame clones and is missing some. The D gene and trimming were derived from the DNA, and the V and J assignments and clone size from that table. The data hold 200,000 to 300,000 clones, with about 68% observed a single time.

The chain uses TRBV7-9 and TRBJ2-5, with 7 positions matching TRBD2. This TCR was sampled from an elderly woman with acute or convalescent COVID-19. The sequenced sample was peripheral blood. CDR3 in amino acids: CASSLGLAVKETQYF. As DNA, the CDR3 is TGTGCCAGCAGCTTAGGACTAGCCGTGAAAGAGACCCAGTACTTC.